These T cell receptor beta chains were read from a single sample in a study of CD8+ T cells in alopecia areata. The method was immunoSEQ multiplex PCR; TCRdb's version includes in-frame clones alone and lacks a portion of them. The sample has approximately 66,000 clones, approximately 60% seen once; the top ten hold approximately 17%. This specimen consisted of CD8+ T cells sorted from blood, obtained at week 0. These TCRs come from a human donor with alopecia areata. Each CDR3 is given with its conserved first and last residue. Fields, in order: clone size, V gene, D gene, J gene, CDR3 protein, CDR3 DNA. A D gene is named only where the DNA matches it firmly. Expanded clones are given a class, and other clones once, few, many or no size at all.

abundance: -
v_gene: TRBV29-1
d_gene: -
j_gene: TRBJ1-2
CDR3aa: CSVDDGDPLGYTF
CDR3nt: TGCAGCGTCGATGACGGGGACCCTCTTGGCTACACCTTC

abundance: many
v_gene: TRBV28
d_gene: -
j_gene: TRBJ2-1
CDR3aa: CASSRTALTYNEQFF
CDR3nt: TGTGCCAGCAGTCGGACAGCCCTTACCTACAATGAGCAGTTCTTC

abundance: -
v_gene: TRBV5-1
d_gene: -
j_gene: TRBJ1-2
CDR3aa: CASSLLGEAGGAVGGYTF
CDR3nt: TGCGCCAGCAGCTTGCTTGGAGAGGCAGGCGGTGCTGTCGGTGGCTACACCTTC

abundance: -
v_gene: TRBV5-6
d_gene: TRBD1
j_gene: TRBJ1-5
CDR3aa: CASSLGTGSNQPQHF
CDR3nt: TGTGCCAGCAGCCTAGGGACAGGAAGCAATCAGCCCCAGCATTTT

abundance: once
v_gene: TRBV28
d_gene: -
j_gene: TRBJ2-7
CDR3aa: CASSFGYYEQYF
CDR3nt: TGTGCCAGCAGTTTCGGCTACTACGAGCAGTACTTC

abundance: -
v_gene: TRBV6-4
d_gene: -
j_gene: TRBJ2-1
CDR3aa: CASSRAEHNEQFF
CDR3nt: TGTGCCAGCAGTCGAGCGGAGCACAATGAGCAGTTCTTC

abundance: -
v_gene: TRBV27
d_gene: TRBD2
j_gene: TRBJ2-7
CDR3aa: CASSFQREYEQYF
CDR3nt: TGTGCCAGCAGTTTCCAGCGGGAGTACGAGCAGTACTTC

abundance: -
v_gene: TRBV5-6
d_gene: -
j_gene: TRBJ1-2
CDR3aa: CASSLEGANYGYTF
CDR3nt: TGTGCCAGCAGCTTGGAGGGAGCTAACTATGGCTACACCTTC

abundance: -
v_gene: TRBV27
d_gene: TRBD1
j_gene: TRBJ1-1
CDR3aa: CASSLLTGGGYTEAFF
CDR3nt: TGTGCCAGCAGTTTATTGACAGGGGGTGGTTACACTGAAGCTTTCTTT

abundance: -
v_gene: TRBV6-1
d_gene: -
j_gene: TRBJ1-2
CDR3aa: CASSEWPGTPYGYTF
CDR3nt: TGTGCCAGCAGTGAGTGGCCGGGGACACCGTATGGCTACACCTTC

abundance: -
v_gene: TRBV13
d_gene: TRBD1
j_gene: TRBJ2-3
CDR3aa: CASSWNRDRVPDTQYF
CDR3nt: TGTGCCAGCAGCTGGAACCGGGACAGGGTACCAGATACGCAGTATTTT

abundance: -
v_gene: TRBV15
d_gene: -
j_gene: TRBJ1-2
CDR3aa: CATSRGVGGPDYGYTF
CDR3nt: TGTGCCACCAGCAGAGGGGTCGGGGGGCCGGACTATGGCTACACCTTC

abundance: -
v_gene: TRBV20-1
d_gene: -
j_gene: TRBJ2-7
CDR3aa: CSAPYGEQYF
CDR3nt: TGCAGTGCTCCCTACGGGGAGCAGTACTTC

abundance: -
v_gene: TRBV30
d_gene: -
j_gene: TRBJ1-1
CDR3aa: CAWSPVMNTEAFF
CDR3nt: TGTGCCTGGAGTCCTGTGATGAACACTGAAGCTTTCTTT

abundance: -
v_gene: TRBV2
d_gene: -
j_gene: TRBJ2-7
CDR3aa: CASSGAGQTYEQYF
CDR3nt: TGTGCCAGCAGTGGAGCGGGTCAAACCTACGAGCAGTACTTC

abundance: once
v_gene: TRBV7-9
d_gene: -
j_gene: TRBJ1-2
CDR3aa: CASSSGLGLPHF
CDR3nt: TGTGCCAGCAGCTCGGGGCTTGGGCTGCCCCACTTC

abundance: few
v_gene: TRBV27
d_gene: TRBD1
j_gene: TRBJ2-1
CDR3aa: CASSPIVLRDRAFYNEQFF
CDR3nt: TGTGCCAGCAGTCCCATTGTCCTCCGGGACAGGGCCTTCTACAATGAGCAGTTCTTC

abundance: few
v_gene: TRBV19
d_gene: -
j_gene: TRBJ1-5
CDR3aa: CASSIDHGYSNQPQHF
CDR3nt: TGTGCCAGTAGTATAGATCACGGATATAGCAATCAGCCCCAGCATTTT

abundance: -
v_gene: TRBV6-6
d_gene: -
j_gene: TRBJ2-5
CDR3aa: CASKGGDRWNQETQYF
CDR3nt: TGTGCCAGCAAAGGGGGAGACAGGTGGAATCAAGAGACCCAGTACTTC

abundance: once
v_gene: TRBV6-5
d_gene: -
j_gene: TRBJ2-1
CDR3aa: CASSNRVSGNEQFF
CDR3nt: TGTGCCAGCAGTAACAGGGTTTCGGGCAATGAGCAGTTCTTC

abundance: -
v_gene: TRBV5-1
d_gene: -
j_gene: TRBJ1-1
CDR3aa: CASSFVGAARNLNTEAFF
CDR3nt: TGCGCCAGCAGCTTCGTTGGGGCAGCCAGGAACCTGAACACTGAAGCTTTCTTT

abundance: once
v_gene: TRBV5-4
d_gene: -
j_gene: TRBJ1-2
CDR3aa: CASSLVVRGRDGYTF
CDR3nt: TGTGCCAGCAGCTTGGTTGTCAGGGGAAGGGATGGCTACACCTTC

abundance: -
v_gene: TRBV30
d_gene: -
j_gene: TRBJ2-1
CDR3aa: CAWRLMTVARNEQFF
CDR3nt: TGTGCCTGGAGACTAATGACGGTCGCGAGGAATGAGCAGTTCTTC

abundance: -
v_gene: TRBV7-9
d_gene: TRBD1
j_gene: TRBJ1-2
CDR3aa: CASSILGQHNYGYTF
CDR3nt: TGTGCCAGCAGCATCCTGGGACAGCATAACTATGGCTACACCTTC

abundance: -
v_gene: TRBV7-3
d_gene: TRBD2
j_gene: TRBJ2-1
CDR3aa: CASSLLATPYNEQFF
CDR3nt: TGTGCCAGCAGCCTACTAGCGACACCCTACAATGAGCAGTTCTTC

abundance: -
v_gene: TRBV6-5
d_gene: TRBD2
j_gene: TRBJ2-5
CDR3aa: CASKRGQETQYF
CDR3nt: TGTGCCAGCAAGCGGGGCCAAGAGACCCAGTACTTC

abundance: -
v_gene: TRBV5-1
d_gene: -
j_gene: TRBJ2-5
CDR3aa: CASSLALAQETQYF
CDR3nt: TGCGCCAGCAGCTTGGCGCTAGCCCAGGAGACCCAGTACTTC

abundance: -
v_gene: TRBV25-1
d_gene: TRBD2
j_gene: TRBJ2-1
CDR3aa: CASRLAGAIEQFF
CDR3nt: TGTGCCAGCAGACTAGCGGGAGCGATTGAGCAGTTCTTC

abundance: -
v_gene: TRBV13
d_gene: TRBD1
j_gene: TRBJ2-7
CDR3aa: CASSRQGVYEQYF
CDR3nt: TGTGCCAGCAGCCGACAGGGGGTCTACGAGCAGTACTTC

abundance: -
v_gene: TRBV25-1
d_gene: TRBD2
j_gene: TRBJ2-1
CDR3aa: CASRELAGGFYNEQFF
CDR3nt: TGTGCCAGCAGAGAGTTAGCGGGAGGATTCTACAATGAGCAGTTCTTC

abundance: few
v_gene: TRBV7-5
d_gene: -
j_gene: TRBJ2-1
CDR3aa: CVRSLGQGDNEQFF
CDR3nt: TGTGTCAGAAGCTTAGGACAGGGGGACAATGAGCAGTTCTTC

abundance: -
v_gene: TRBV9
d_gene: TRBD2
j_gene: TRBJ2-5
CDR3aa: CASSVGAGGLFETQYF
CDR3nt: TGTGCCAGCAGCGTCGGAGCGGGGGGGCTGTTTGAGACCCAGTACTTC

abundance: -
v_gene: TRBV13
d_gene: -
j_gene: TRBJ2-7
CDR3aa: CASRSGSHYEQYF
CDR3nt: TGTGCCAGCAGGTCAGGGTCCCACTACGAGCAGTACTTC

abundance: few
v_gene: TRBV9
d_gene: -
j_gene: TRBJ1-5
CDR3aa: CASSAGATNQPQHF
CDR3nt: TGTGCCAGCAGCGCAGGGGCGACCAATCAGCCCCAGCATTTT

abundance: -
v_gene: TRBV15
d_gene: -
j_gene: TRBJ2-3
CDR3aa: CATSRDLDTQYF
CDR3nt: TGTGCCACCAGCAGAGATTTAGATACGCAGTATTTT

abundance: -
v_gene: TRBV9
d_gene: -
j_gene: TRBJ2-5
CDR3aa: CASASGSETQYF
CDR3nt: TGTGCCAGCGCAAGTGGGTCAGAGACCCAGTACTTC

abundance: -
v_gene: TRBV19
d_gene: -
j_gene: TRBJ1-2
CDR3aa: CASSMSPVTEKEGYTF
CDR3nt: TGTGCCAGTAGTATGAGCCCCGTGACGGAGAAAGAGGGCTACACCTTC